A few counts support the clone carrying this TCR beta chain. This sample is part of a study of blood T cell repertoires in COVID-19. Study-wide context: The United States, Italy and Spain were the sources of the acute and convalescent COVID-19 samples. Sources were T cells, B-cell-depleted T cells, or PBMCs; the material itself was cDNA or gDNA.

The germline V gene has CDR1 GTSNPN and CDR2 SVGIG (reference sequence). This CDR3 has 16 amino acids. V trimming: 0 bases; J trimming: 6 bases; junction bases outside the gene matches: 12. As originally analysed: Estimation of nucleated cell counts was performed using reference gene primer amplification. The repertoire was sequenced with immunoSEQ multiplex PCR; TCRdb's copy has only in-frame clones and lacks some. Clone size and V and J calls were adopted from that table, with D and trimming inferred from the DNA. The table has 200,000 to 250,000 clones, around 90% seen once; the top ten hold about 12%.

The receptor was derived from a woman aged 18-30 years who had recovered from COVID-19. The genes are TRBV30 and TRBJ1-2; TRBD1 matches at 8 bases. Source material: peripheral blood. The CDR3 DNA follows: TGTGCCTGGAGTGTACAGGGGGGGAGACGTGGGGATGGCTACACCTTC. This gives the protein CAWSVQGGRRGDGYTF.